These T cell receptor beta chains were read from a single sample in a study of cytomegalovirus exposure and HLA in healthy donors. The repertoire was sequenced with immunoSEQ multiplex PCR; TCRdb's copy has only in-frame clones and lacks some. The data contain 90,000 to 100,000 clones, roughly 70% of them singletons. The specimen was PBMCs. The receptor set was obtained from a male donor in good health and CMV-seronegative. Each CDR3 is given with its conserved first and last residue. A D gene is named only where the DNA matches it firmly. Clone size is stated in some rows and not others, as once, few, many or a class when expanded.

D gene,J gene,clone size,V gene,CDR3 protein,CDR3 DNA
NA,TRBJ2-3,NA,TRBV5-1,CASSSRTDTQYF,TGCGCCAGCAGCTCACGGACAGATACGCAGTATTTT
TRBD1,TRBJ1-2,NA,TRBV4-1,CASSGAPHRTGYDYGYTF,TGCGCCAGCAGCGGAGCTCCACACCGGACAGGGTACGACTATGGCTACACCTTC
NA,TRBJ2-1,few,TRBV2,CASSPARERFF,TGTGCCAGCAGCCCAGCCCGGGAGAGGTTCTTC
TRBD2,TRBJ2-1,NA,TRBV11-2,CASSLLAGVYNEQFF,TGTGCCAGCAGCTTACTAGCGGGAGTCTACAATGAGCAGTTCTTC
NA,TRBJ1-2,NA,TRBV2,CASSERTASGYTF,TGTGCCAGCAGTGAAAGGACAGCGTCCGGCTACACCTTC
TRBD1,TRBJ1-2,NA,TRBV5-6,CASSLFKDRGRRYGYTF,TGTGCCAGCAGCCTATTCAAGGACAGGGGGCGCAGGTATGGCTACACCTTC
NA,TRBJ2-7,NA,TRBV5-1,CASSWSWGTQTEQYF,TGCGCCAGCAGCTGGTCCTGGGGCACCCAGACCGAGCAGTACTTC
NA,TRBJ2-7,NA,TRBV5-4,CASSLVQDGNEQYF,TGTGCCAGCAGCTTGGTACAGGATGGGAACGAGCAGTACTTC
NA,TRBJ1-2,NA,TRBV10-3,CAISTRGTNYGYTF,TGTGCCATCAGTACCAGGGGTACTAACTATGGCTACACCTTC
NA,TRBJ2-2,NA,TRBV11-2,CASSLARAGELFF,TGTGCCAGCAGCTTAGCACGGGCCGGGGAGCTGTTTTTT
TRBD2,TRBJ2-7,NA,TRBV11-2,CASTPRRLAGVYEQYF,TGTGCCAGCACCCCAAGACGGCTAGCGGGAGTATACGAGCAGTACTTC
NA,TRBJ2-1,once,TRBV30,CAWSDFFSANEQFF,TGTGCCTGGAGTGATTTCTTTAGCGCCAATGAGCAGTTCTTC
NA,TRBJ2-7,NA,TRBV11-2,CASSLPYREQYF,TGTGCCAGCAGCTTACCGTACAGGGAGCAGTACTTC
TRBD1,TRBJ1-2,once,TRBV25-1,CASSEGGQGGYTF,TGTGCCAGCAGTGAAGGCGGACAGGGTGGCTACACCTTC
TRBD2,TRBJ2-5,NA,TRBV27,CASSLTTLLAKETQYF,TGTGCCAGCAGTTTAACTACTCTACTAGCGAAGGAGACCCAGTACTTC
NA,TRBJ1-4,NA,TRBV30,CAWSPGGDAEKLFF,TGTGCCTGGAGCCCGGGGGGGGACGCGGAAAAACTGTTTTTT
TRBD1,TRBJ1-5,NA,TRBV6-1,CASERDRVNQPQHF,TGTGCCAGCGAAAGGGACAGGGTGAATCAGCCCCAGCATTTT
TRBD1,TRBJ1-1,NA,TRBV2,CASSRTGIERAFF,TGTGCCAGCAGTAGGACAGGGATCGAAAGAGCTTTCTTT
TRBD2,TRBJ2-7,few,TRBV6-1,CASNPAGGPYEQYF,TGTGCCAGCAACCCAGCGGGAGGGCCCTACGAGCAGTACTTC
NA,TRBJ1-4,NA,TRBV6-1,CASRGRFNEKLFF,TGTGCCAGCAGAGGCAGGTTTAATGAAAAACTGTTTTTT
TRBD1,TRBJ1-2,NA,TRBV5-1,CASSTSGTGGGYTF,TGCGCCAGCAGCACTTCCGGGACAGGGGGTGGCTACACCTTC
NA,TRBJ1-5,few,TRBV5-1,CASSLDSKNQPQHF,TGCGCCAGCAGCTTAGACAGCAAAAATCAGCCCCAGCATTTT
NA,TRBJ2-3,few,TRBV7-2,CASSLAFGDTQYF,TGTGCCAGCAGCTTAGCATTCGGAGATACGCAGTATTTT
TRBD1,TRBJ1-3,NA,TRBV7-8,CASSLGTGGNTIYF,TGTGCCAGCAGCTTAGGGACAGGAGGAAACACCATATATTTT
TRBD2,TRBJ2-1,NA,TRBV28,CASSVAGENYNEQFF,TGTGCCAGCAGTGTAGCGGGAGAGAATTACAATGAGCAGTTCTTC
NA,TRBJ1-3,NA,TRBV11-2,CASSLHSSLTSGNTIYF,TGTGCCAGCAGCTTACACAGTTCCTTAACCTCTGGAAACACCATATATTTT